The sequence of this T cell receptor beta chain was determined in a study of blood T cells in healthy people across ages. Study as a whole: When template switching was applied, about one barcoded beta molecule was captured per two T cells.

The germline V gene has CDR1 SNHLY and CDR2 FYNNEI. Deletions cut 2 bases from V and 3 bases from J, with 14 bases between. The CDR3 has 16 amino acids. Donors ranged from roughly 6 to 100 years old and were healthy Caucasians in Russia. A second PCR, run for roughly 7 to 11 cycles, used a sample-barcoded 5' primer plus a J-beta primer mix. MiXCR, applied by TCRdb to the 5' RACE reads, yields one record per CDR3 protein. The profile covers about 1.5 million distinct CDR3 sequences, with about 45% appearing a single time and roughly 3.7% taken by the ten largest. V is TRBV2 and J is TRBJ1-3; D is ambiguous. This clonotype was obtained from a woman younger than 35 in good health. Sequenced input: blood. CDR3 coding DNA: TGTGCCAGCAGTGAAACGGCTTGGGATTTTGGAAACACCATATATTTT. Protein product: CASSETAWDFGNTIYF.